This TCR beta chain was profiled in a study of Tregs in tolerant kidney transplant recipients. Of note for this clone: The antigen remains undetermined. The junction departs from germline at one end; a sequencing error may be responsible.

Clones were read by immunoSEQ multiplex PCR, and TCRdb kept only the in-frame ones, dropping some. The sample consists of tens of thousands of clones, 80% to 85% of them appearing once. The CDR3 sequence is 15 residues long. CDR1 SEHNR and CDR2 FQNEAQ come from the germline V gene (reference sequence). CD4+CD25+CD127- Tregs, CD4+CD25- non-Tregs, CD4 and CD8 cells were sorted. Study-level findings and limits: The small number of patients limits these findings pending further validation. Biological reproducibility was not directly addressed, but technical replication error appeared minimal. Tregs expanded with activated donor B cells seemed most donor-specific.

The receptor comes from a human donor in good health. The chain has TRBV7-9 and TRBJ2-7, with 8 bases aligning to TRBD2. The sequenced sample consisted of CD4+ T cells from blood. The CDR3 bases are TGCGCCAGCAGCCAAGATCATTCGGGGGGGCGCGAGCAGTACTTC. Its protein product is CASSQDHSGGREQYF.